This note documents a single T cell receptor (beta chain) sequence. No antigen is known for it. One base away there is no much larger clone; base qualities are not given. The V end gives up 4 bases and the J end 7 bases, leaving 6 bases in the junction not matched to a gene. Including the terminal cysteine and phenylalanine, the CDR3 comprises 15 residues. The DNA shown is the 45-base CDR3, in frame from base 1. From the germline V gene, CDR1 is SGDLS and CDR2 is YYNGEE. Receptors were amplified or captured by the immunoSEQ multiplex PCR assay. A mixture of 60 forward primers for TCR Vbeta segments and 13 reverse primers for TCR Jbeta segments was used in the multiplex PCR. The CDR3 region of rearranged TCR beta genes was amplified from genomic DNA with a multiplex PCR assay. On the Illumina HiSeq System, the amplified TCR beta libraries were sequenced as 87-base-pair reads. On the study's bioinformatics: A later analysis tallied 70 million to 100 million unique TCR beta chains across the 650 to 750 repertoires, and 10 million to 11 million of those chains were shared by two or more donors. Raw reads were error-corrected and collapsed into unique sequences with a nearest-neighbor algorithm that merged closely related sequences to remove PCR and sequencing errors. To assign V, D and J gene segments, CDR3 sequences were aligned to IMGT reference sequences. Each retained sequence needed at least a six-nucleotide match to both a V gene segment and a J gene segment. Rearrangements were classified as productive when the CDR3 lacked stop codons and remained in frame with V and J, and all other rearrangements were classified as non-productive. CDR3 was defined by IMGT convention, running from the second conserved V-encoded cysteine to the conserved J-encoded phenylalanine. The earlier analysis of about 640 of the donors excluded any sequence lacking an unambiguous match to a single V gene segment. An earlier analysis of a few hundred of the donors called V segments functional above 56.7% productive rearrangements and segregating when the between-donor standard deviation exceeded 5%. A statistical classification framework was developed to diagnose cytomegalovirus status using the catalog of TCR beta chain sequences. A later analysis assigned V and J genes by comparing TCR nucleotide sequences with IMGT/GENE-DB human TR gene sequences. The TCRdist pipeline was used in a later analysis to assign CDR3 sequences and most-parsimonious VDJ recombination scenarios. In a later analysis, every TCR beta chain was defined by the combination of its CDR3 amino acid sequence and its V-gene family, and reads without a unique V-gene family were dropped. As a way to deal with suspected cross-contamination and a sequencing artifact, a later analysis dropped over 550 nucleotide sequences that were highly shared and had low generation probability. In a later analysis, a clonal expansion index was calculated for each public chain from normalized within-repertoire ranks of inferred template counts. In a later analysis, generation probabilities were computed using a VDJ recombination model fitted to out-of-frame rearrangements, and the results were checked against IGoR. In a later analysis, TCR-TCR, TCR-HLA and TCR-CMV co-occurrence was scored with hypergeometric tests, and a repertoire-size bias correction was applied to TCR pairs. To estimate false discovery rates, a later analysis permuted the HLA or CMV assignments 20 times. In a later analysis, co-occurring TCRs were grouped using DBSCAN, with TCRdist sequence similarity added in when clustering inside HLA-allele-positive subsets. Repertoires with fewer than 30,000 or more than 120,000 public chains, plus five repertoires with anomalous nucleotide sharing, were excluded from co-occurrence clustering. TCRdb carries this immuneACCESS record with in-frame sequences only. Its versions omit some clonotypes, under half of them owing to an unresolved V gene in the studies checked, with the rest unexplained. The V and J calls and clone size were taken over from that table, and D and trimming were inferred from the DNA. The sample yields 200,000 to 250,000 clones; more than 60% were counted once. The ten largest clones represent 2.5% to 3.5% of the sample.

This specimen comes from a study of cytomegalovirus exposure and HLA in healthy donors (dated by TCRdb to about 2017). At the level of the whole study: According to an earlier analysis of several hundred of the donors, about 179 million T cells yielded approximately 120 million unique TCR beta sequences and around 280 Gb of sequence data. An early release that covered about 640 HLA-typed donors contained about 300 gigabases of sequencing data and 80 million or so unique TCR sequences. Among the 398 genotyped donors, about 83% belonged to the genetic ancestry cluster associated with self-reported Caucasian donors. The aim of the study was to test whether cataloging public T cell receptors could identify signatures of past pathogen exposure. The study profiled the T cell repertoires of under 850 subjects by immunosequencing and related them to cytomegalovirus serostatus. In addition to the first cohort of 666 subjects, a separate validation cohort of around 110 different subjects was used. To predict cytomegalovirus infection status, the study combined high-throughput TCR immunosequencing, statistical association of individual TCRs with disease status, and machine learning. A later analysis re-examined previously published TCR beta repertoires from several hundred donors and added high-resolution HLA genotyping to investigate patterns of TCR occurrence. The later analysis used no new phenotypic data to find candidate immune exposures, relying instead on TCR beta sequences and their occurrence across donors. In an earlier analysis of roughly 580 of the donors, high-throughput TCR beta sequencing was used to judge whether each TCR beta V gene segment behaved as functional or pseudogenic. Donor age, sex, ethnicity and CMV serostatus were compiled together with the repertoire data. A later genetic analysis used genome-wide SNP genotypes for about three fifths of the 666 donors, treating that subset as a discovery cohort. All discovery cohort repertoires had been generated on a single sequencing platform. Class I and class II HLA loci were covered by the typing at four-digit resolution. The number of typed donors differed by locus: about 620-630 for A, B, C, DRB1 and DQB1; 500 to 550 for DQA1; roughly 600 for DPA1; and about 450 for DPB1. About five DR-DQ haplotypes were handled as single units for association and clustering because linkage in the cohort was strong. Among several hundred genotyped donors of the cohort, an average of around 250,000 unique TCR beta nucleotide sequences was sequenced per donor, of which 15% to 20% were non-productive.

What the research found in general, with its limitations: Presence/absence analyses assumed roughly uniform sequencing depth across donors, an assumption that may not hold. Most TCR sequences were seen in very few donors, while some public TCRs were found in many individuals. Correlated functional status among segregating V segments might reflect linkage disequilibrium, but an unknown experimental factor could not be ruled out. A later analysis associated about 17,000 TCR beta sequences with specific HLA alleles at a false discovery rate of 0.05. According to the authors, the approach could potentially be generalized to other disease states and immunological phenotypes. The only immune exposure information available for the cohort was CMV serostatus. An earlier analysis of around 500 of the donors showed that most TCR beta V segments appeared in productive rearrangements either about 87% or about 30% of the time, which broadly matched IMGT annotations. A further reported finding was that TCR beta sequences accurately predicted the HLA-A and HLA-B alleles for most subjects in the first cohort. A cluster of highly shared sequence variants was judged likely to represent a technical artifact of the sequencing pipeline. Some IMGT-functional V segments, including TRBV6-2 and TRBV6-3, could not be told apart with the 87-base-pair reads, so those segments were excluded. Cytomegalovirus status was reported to be diagnosed by the classifier with high specificity and sensitivity in both the original and validation cohorts. The study gave a list of more than 150 TCR beta chains associated with cytomegalovirus. In vitro tests confirmed that a few of the cytomegalovirus-associated TCR beta chains recognize cytomegalovirus antigens. Because counts were too low, 15 or so rarely observed V segments, including chromosome 9 orphons, were excluded from the earlier analysis of some 540 of the donors. Strong co-occurrence of HLA alleles, especially DR and DQ, made assigning TCR associations to individual alleles difficult. The cohort was sequenced for TCR beta chains only, and without alpha or paired-chain data the features that could be detected were limited. According to a later analysis, parvovirus B19, influenza, CMV and Epstein-Barr virus appeared linked to several top co-occurrence clusters. In a later analysis, TCR association rates were found to vary across HLA loci, with the most associated TCRs seen for DRB1 alleles and the fewest for HLA-C alleles. In a later analysis, HLA-associated TCR beta chains showed more clonal expansion and lower generation probabilities than non-associated chains that were equally common. According to a later genetic analysis, donors in an Asian-associated ancestry cluster had fewer N-insertions in productive TCRs than the roughly 670-donor mean. V-gene and J-gene trimming of TCR beta chains was associated with a missense DCLRE1C variant in a later genetic analysis, and the association was replicated in an independent cohort. Because HLA typing was missing for some donors at each locus, association tests included only the typed subset. In a later analysis, most CMV-associated TCR beta chains were found to appear HLA-restricted, with HLA associations seemingly driven largely by CMV exposure.

The cohort comprised some 700 healthy bone marrow donors. Cohort members were all nominally healthy when sampled, although unrecorded immune exposures were likely present. The donor tested CMV seropositive and was one of the 289 seropositive cohort members. Each donor provided a peripheral blood sample, and peripheral blood mononuclear cells were used for TCR beta sequencing. The Qiagen DNeasy Blood Extraction Kit was used to extract genomic DNA from the blood cell samples. The chain links TRBV9 with TRBJ2-2; 11 bases in between match TRBD1. Material: PBMCs. The clonotype comes from a woman aged 60-75 years in good health and CMV-seropositive. The CDR3 protein is CASSPGQGAVGELFF. The DNA is TGTGCCAGCAGCCCTGGACAGGGGGCTGTCGGGGAGCTGTTTTTT.